This T cell receptor beta chain stems from a study of T cell responses to AZD1222 COVID-19 vaccine. The study's findings and limits: Spike-wide vaccine-associated CD4 TCRs dominated at 160-218 and 743-854. Repertoire sampling occurred only after the peak T cell response. A reported finding is that nearly half of spike-specific TCRs target unmutated variant regions.

Assay: immunoSEQ multiplex PCR; the TCRdb copy retains only in-frame clones and omits some. The repertoire consists of around 99,000 clones, with about 90% occurring once and the leading ten covering under 10%. CDR3 size: 16 residues. V was trimmed by 0 bases and J by 3 bases, leaving 12 bases between them. Germline loops: CDR1 MDHEN, CDR2 SYDVKM. Pooling of second doses given at about 4 or about 12 weeks was done. About this clone itself: Antigen: not known.

Source: peripheral blood, taken 28 days after the second AZD1222 dose. This sequence joins TRBV28 and TRBJ1-5; D perhaps matches TRBD1 (5 bases). The sequence was obtained from an adult who received the AZD1222 COVID-19 vaccine. CDR3 amino acids: CASSLWGDRDNQPQHF. CDR3 nucleotide sequence: TGTGCCAGCAGTTTATGGGGGGACCGCGACAATCAGCCCCAGCATTTT.